The rows below give T cell receptor beta chains drawn from one sample of a study of blood T cell repertoires in COVID-19. Generated by immunoSEQ multiplex PCR, the TCRdb table keeps only in-frame clones and is missing some. The data hold 35,000 to 50,000 clones, with about two thirds observed a single time. The sequenced sample consisted of peripheral blood. These receptors were taken from a man older than 75 with acute or convalescent COVID-19. CDR3s include the opening cysteine and the closing phenylalanine or tryptophan. A D gene is named only where the DNA matches it firmly. Where a row states a size, it is once, few, many or the class of an expanded clone; other rows omit it.

j_call | v_call | clone_size | d_call | cdr3_nt | cdr3_aa
TRBJ2-7 | TRBV18 | NA | NA | TGTGCCAGCTCACCCTCCTGCGAGCAGTACTTC | CASSPSCEQYF
TRBJ1-5 | TRBV18 | few | NA | TGTGCCAGCTCACCTTGGGCAGAGACCGATCAGCCCCAGCATTTT | CASSPWAETDQPQHF
TRBJ2-1 | TRBV21-1 | NA | NA | TGTGCCAGCAGACCAAGACACCCGAGCTCCTACAATGAGCAGTTCTTC | CASRPRHPSSYNEQFF
TRBJ1-4 | TRBV24-1 | once | NA | TGTGCCACCAACTCCGCCAGGCGTACAACTAATGAAAAACTGTTTTTT | CATNSARRTTNEKLFF
TRBJ2-5 | TRBV19 | NA | NA | TGTGCCAGTAATGCGGCCGGGGAGACCCAGTACTTC | CASNAAGETQYF
TRBJ2-3 | TRBV6-4 | NA | TRBD2 | TGTGCCAGCAGTGACTCTGCGGGAGGGCCCTCGGATACGCAGTATTTT | CASSDSAGGPSDTQYF
TRBJ2-2 | TRBV28 | NA | TRBD2 | TGTGCCAGCAGGGCGCTCCCGGGACTAGCGGGATCAACGAACACCGGGGAGCTGTTTTTT | CASRALPGLAGSTNTGELFF
TRBJ1-6 | TRBV18 | NA | NA | TGTGCCAGCTCACCAAGTGGGGGCAATTCACCCCTCCACTTT | CASSPSGGNSPLHF
TRBJ2-7 | TRBV5-1 | NA | NA | TGCGCCAGCAGCTTGGATCCGACTAGAGACGACGAGCAGTACTTC | CASSLDPTRDDEQYF
TRBJ1-6 | TRBV19 | NA | NA | TGTGCCAGTAGTATCCGGGGGAATTCACCCCTCCACTTT | CASSIRGNSPLHF
TRBJ2-3 | TRBV12-3/TRBV12-4 | NA | NA | TGTGCCAGCAGGCCATTTTTACTAGATACGCAGTATTTT | CASRPFLLDTQYF
TRBJ1-5 | TRBV7-2 | NA | TRBD1 | TGTGCCAGCAGCCCGAACAGGGGGCTAGTTGATCAGCCCCAGCATTTT | CASSPNRGLVDQPQHF
TRBJ1-4 | TRBV5-1 | NA | NA | TGCGCCAGCAGCCTGGTGGGGGGTACTAATGAAAAACTGTTTTTT | CASSLVGGTNEKLFF
TRBJ2-3 | TRBV29-1 | NA | TRBD1 | TGCAGCGCAGGACAGGGTTTTTTCGATACGCAGTATTTT | CSAGQGFFDTQYF
TRBJ1-5 | TRBV7-3 | NA | NA | TGTGCCAGCAGCTTAAGCAGGGAACACAATCAGCCCCAGCATTTT | CASSLSREHNQPQHF
TRBJ2-1 | TRBV7-9 | few | TRBD2 | TGTGCCAGCAGCTTAGGGATCGGGGGGAGATACAATGAGCAGTTCTTC | CASSLGIGGRYNEQFF
TRBJ1-2 | TRBV4-3 | NA | NA | TGCGCCAGCAGCCCCGGGACACAGAACTATGGCTACACCTTC | CASSPGTQNYGYTF
TRBJ1-2 | TRBV30 | NA | NA | TGTGCCTGGAGTGTGACAGGCGGCTACACCTTC | CAWSVTGGYTF
TRBJ2-1 | TRBV5-1 | NA | TRBD2 | TGCGCCAGCAGCCGCGGGACTAGCGGGAGCGATGAGCAGTTCTTC | CASSRGTSGSDEQFF
TRBJ1-1 | TRBV3-1/TRBV3-2 | NA | NA | TGTGCCAGCAGCCAACAGGGATCAATGAACACTGAAGCTTTCTTT | CASSQQGSMNTEAFF
TRBJ1-3 | TRBV19 | NA | NA | TGTGCCAGTAGTATTGACAGTGGAAACACCATATATTTT | CASSIDSGNTIYF
TRBJ2-3 | TRBV6-6 | few | TRBD2 | TGTGCCAGCAGTTACTCTCGGCGGGAGACGGAAGATACGCAGTATTTT | CASSYSRRETEDTQYF
TRBJ2-3 | TRBV7-9 | NA | TRBD1 | TGTGCCAGCAGCCCGGGACAGCACACAGATACGCAGTATTTT | CASSPGQHTDTQYF
TRBJ1-4 | TRBV7-9 | NA | TRBD1 | TGTGCCAGCAGCTCCGGACAGGCAACTAATGAAAAACTGTTTTTT | CASSSGQATNEKLFF
TRBJ2-2 | TRBV5-1 | NA | TRBD1 | TGCGCCAGCAGCTTGGCCGGACAGGGGGCAGGCACCGGGGAGCTGTTTTTT | CASSLAGQGAGTGELFF
TRBJ2-1 | TRBV28 | NA | TRBD2 | TGTGCCAGCAGTGCCACCCTCGGGGGGGAATATCTTGAGCAGTTCTTC | CASSATLGGEYLEQFF
TRBJ1-6 | TRBV6-5 | NA | NA | TGTGCCAGCAGTCAAAATCTTGGGGGCCGATCACCCCTCCACTTT | CASSQNLGGRSPLHF
TRBJ1-1 | TRBV9 | NA | TRBD1 | TGTGCCAGCAGTACGACAGGGGGCACTGAAGCTTTCTTT | CASSTTGGTEAFF
TRBJ1-5 | TRBV2 | NA | NA | TGTGCCAGCAGCCCTCAGGGGAATCAGCCCCAGCATTTT | CASSPQGNQPQHF
TRBJ1-1 | TRBV9 | NA | TRBD1 | TGTGCCAGCAGCCCCCGGCCAGGGGGTTTGAACACTGAAGCTTTCTTT | CASSPRPGGLNTEAFF
TRBJ1-1 | TRBV30 | once | NA | TGTGCCTGGAGTGTACTGGTGGGGGGCACTGAAGCTTTCTTT | CAWSVLVGGTEAFF
TRBJ1-1 | TRBV19 | medium-sized | NA | TGTGCCAGTAGTACCTTCCGCACCAGACTCCTAGCTTCGAACACTGAAGCTTTCTTT | CASSTFRTRLLASNTEAFF
TRBJ2-3 | TRBV11-3 | NA | TRBD2 | TGTGCCAGCAGCCGACTAGCGGGAGCAGATACGCAGTATTTT | CASSRLAGADTQYF